A single sample gave rise to the 7 T cell receptor beta chains below, sequenced in a study of T cell responses to AZD1222 COVID-19 vaccine. Only in-frame clones appear in the TCRdb table, and some are missing; sequencing was by immunoSEQ multiplex PCR. Of roughly 70,000 clones listed, roughly 85% are singletons. Here the sequenced sample was peripheral blood, taken on day 0 of AZD1222 vaccination. The source of these receptors is an adult in good health.

The chain recombines TRBV5-1 with TRBJ1-1; D is perhaps TRBD1 (6 bases). V was shortened by 4 bases and J by 2 bases, with 9 bases between the two germline ends. CDR1 is SGHRS and CDR2 is YFSETQ in the germline V gene. This CDR3 is built from 13 residues. CDR3 in amino acids: CASSLGTNTEAFF. CDR3 bases: TGCGCCAGCAGCCTCGGGACAAACACTGAAGCTTTCTTT. Complete variable domain (other parts from reference TRBV5-1 and TRBJ1-1): KAGVTQTPRYLIKTRGQQVTLSCSPISGHRSVSWYQQTPGQGLQFLFEYFSETQRNKGNFPGRFSGRQFSNSRSEMNVSTLELGDSALYLCASSLGTNTEAFFGQGTRLTVV.

The chain couples TRBV11-3 to TRBJ2-2, with D possibly TRBD2 on 6 matching bases. The V and J ends lost 2 bases and 4 bases respectively, with 11 bases between them. Germline V gene lookup returns CDR1 SGHNT and CDR2 YENEEA. The CDR3 is 15 amino acids. The CDR3 nucleotides are TGTGCCAGCAGCTTAAACGCCGGGAGCACCGGGGAGCTGTTTTTT. Amino acid sequence: CASSLNAGSTGELFF.

This chain joins TRBV19 and TRBJ1-1; D unresolved. The CDR3 is made up of 14 amino acids. Germline values: CDR1 LNHDA, CDR2 SQIVND (reference sequence). V was clipped by 7 bases and J by 5 bases, with 17 bases between them. The CDR3 DNA is TGTGCCAGTATGTTAAAGGCCCTGAGAACTGAAGCTTTCTTT. Its protein is CASMLKALRTEAFF.

J is TRBJ2-1 and V is TRBV5-1, with 7 nucleotides matching TRBD2. The CDR3 contains 15 residues. Germline CDR1 and CDR2: SGHRS and YFSETQ. The V segment lost 4 bases and the J segment 9 bases; nucleotides outside the gene matches: 13. This chain's CDR3 is CASSPGSLAVSEQFF. As DNA, the CDR3 is TGCGCCAGCAGCCCAGGTTCGCTAGCGGTCAGTGAGCAGTTCTTC. Drawing the rest from reference TRBV5-1 and TRBJ2-1, the complete variable domain is KAGVTQTPRYLIKTRGQQVTLSCSPISGHRSVSWYQQTPGQGLQFLFEYFSETQRNKGNFPGRFSGRQFSNSRSEMNVSTLELGDSALYLCASSPGSLAVSEQFFGPGTRLTVL.

CDR3 sequence: CASSSGVSTNEKLFF. In nucleotides, the CDR3 is TGTGCCAGCAGCTCAGGGGTTTCAACTAATGAAAAACTGTTTTTT. This chain connects TRBV7-9 to TRBJ1-4; perhaps TRBD1 as D (6 bases). CDR3 length: 15 amino acids. Trimming cost V 4 bases and J 0 bases, with 9 bases left between them. Germline V gives CDR1 SEHNR, CDR2 FQNEAQ (reference sequence).

This clone has just one count. The chain combines TRBV5-5 with TRBJ2-5; D may be TRBD2 (5 bases). The V and J ends lost 2 bases and 2 bases respectively, with 10 bases between them. The CDR3 runs to 14 residues. Germline V gives CDR1 SGHKS, CDR2 YYEKEE (reference sequence). The CDR3 DNA sequence: TGTGCCAGCAGCTTCTCAGGACTTCAAGAGACCCAGTACTTC. This encodes CASSFSGLQETQYF.

The chain recombines TRBV19 with TRBJ2-6; D is undetermined. This CDR3 has 15 residues. The V and J ends lost 4 bases and 0 bases respectively, with 7 bases between them. CDR1 is LNHDA and CDR2 is SQIVND in the germline V gene (reference sequence). The chain's CDR3 is CASSNPVSGANVLTF. In DNA form, the CDR3 reads TGTGCCAGTAGTAACCCCGTCTCTGGGGCCAACGTCCTGACTTTC. Complete variable domain (other parts from reference TRBV19 and TRBJ2-6): DGGITQSPKYLFRKEGQNVTLSCEQNLNHDAMYWYRQDPGQGLRLIYYSQIVNDFQKGDIAEGYSVSREKKESFPLTVTSAQKNPTAFYLCASSNPVSGANVLTFGAGSRLTVL.